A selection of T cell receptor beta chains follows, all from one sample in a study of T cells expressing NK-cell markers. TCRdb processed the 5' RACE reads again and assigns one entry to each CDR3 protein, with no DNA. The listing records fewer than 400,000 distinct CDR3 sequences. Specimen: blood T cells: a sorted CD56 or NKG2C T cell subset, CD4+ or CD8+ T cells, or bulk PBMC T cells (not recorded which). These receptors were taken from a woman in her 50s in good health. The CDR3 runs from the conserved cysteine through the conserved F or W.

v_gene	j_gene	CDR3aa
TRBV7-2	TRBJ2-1	CASSRLRDEQFF
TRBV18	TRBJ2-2	CASSPIQGDGELFF
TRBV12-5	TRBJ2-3	CASGLVLAGVTDTQYF
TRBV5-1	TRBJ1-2	CASSLFQGFYGYTF
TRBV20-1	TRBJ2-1	CSAPLGANEQFF
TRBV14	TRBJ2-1	CASSGTRKFEQFF
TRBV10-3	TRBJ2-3	CAISESLGQGPDTQYF
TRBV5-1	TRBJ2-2	CASSLGSSGGELFF
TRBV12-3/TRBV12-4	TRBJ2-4	CASWGRDKNIQYF
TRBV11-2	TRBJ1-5	CASSLGRGHQPQHF
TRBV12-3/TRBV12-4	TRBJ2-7	CASSLSLPGLRDEQYF
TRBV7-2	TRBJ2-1	CASSITKNEQFF
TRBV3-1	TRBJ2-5	CASSHGQGNGETQYF
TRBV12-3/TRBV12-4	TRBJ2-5	CASSTRLETQYF
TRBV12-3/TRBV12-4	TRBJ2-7	CASSLRSGSEQYF
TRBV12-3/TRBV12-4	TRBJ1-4	CASSLRTGGWVEKLFF
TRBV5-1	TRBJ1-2	CASSSSGGDYGYTF
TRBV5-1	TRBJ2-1	CASRRGALYNEQFF
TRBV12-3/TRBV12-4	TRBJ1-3	CASSFASGGNTIYF
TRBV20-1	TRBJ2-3	CSARDQRFSTDTQYF
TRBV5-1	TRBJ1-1	CASSPRQSTNTEAFF
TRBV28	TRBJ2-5	CASSTRWGQETQYF
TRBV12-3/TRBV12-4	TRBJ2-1	CASRSTRSAYEQFF
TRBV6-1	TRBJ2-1	CASKVRGRTGDEQFF
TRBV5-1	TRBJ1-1	CASSRPGQASSNTEAFF
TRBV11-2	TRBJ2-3	CASSSPWTSESDTQYF
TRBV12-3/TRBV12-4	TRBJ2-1	CASSPLRDRGYNEQFF
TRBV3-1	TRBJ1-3	CASSQVPPEGSSGNTIYF
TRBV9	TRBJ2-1	CASSARPARSSYNEQFF
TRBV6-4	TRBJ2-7	CASSEKTGFEQYF
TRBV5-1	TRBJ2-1	CASSLVAGQNNEQFF
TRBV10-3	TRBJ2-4	CAARPVEGLSKNIQYF
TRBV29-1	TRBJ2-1	CSAGTGGYNEQFF
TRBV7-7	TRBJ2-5	CASSSAGLAGQTQYF
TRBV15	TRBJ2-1	CATSRDRMGSRNEQFF
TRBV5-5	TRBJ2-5	CASSWGRDRDQETQYF
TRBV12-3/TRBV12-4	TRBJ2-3	CASSRLGGADTQYF
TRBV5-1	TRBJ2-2	CASGLGQGNTGELFF
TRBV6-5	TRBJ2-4	CASTLGQFQYF
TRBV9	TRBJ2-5	CASSVEGGETQYF
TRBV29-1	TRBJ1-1	CSVLRQDSVPEAFF
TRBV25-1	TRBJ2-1	CASSVAGAGYNEQFF
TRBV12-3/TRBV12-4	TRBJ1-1	CASSSPQTGKTEAFF
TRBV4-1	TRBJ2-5	CASSLLGQTQYF
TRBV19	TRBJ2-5	CASGQGLLQETQYF
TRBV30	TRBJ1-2	CAWNPVTALTGYTF
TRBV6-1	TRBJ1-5	CASSEAWDRGHQPQHF
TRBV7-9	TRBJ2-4	CASSFLSGPDIQYF
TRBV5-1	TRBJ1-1	CASSLNPAIDEAFF
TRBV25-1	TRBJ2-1	CASSETVPLHNEQFF
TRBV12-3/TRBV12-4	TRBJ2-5	CASSSTSRETQYF
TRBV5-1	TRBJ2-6	CASSSGQGAIHGPNVLTF
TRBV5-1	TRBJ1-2	CASSLGAKSDLYGYTF